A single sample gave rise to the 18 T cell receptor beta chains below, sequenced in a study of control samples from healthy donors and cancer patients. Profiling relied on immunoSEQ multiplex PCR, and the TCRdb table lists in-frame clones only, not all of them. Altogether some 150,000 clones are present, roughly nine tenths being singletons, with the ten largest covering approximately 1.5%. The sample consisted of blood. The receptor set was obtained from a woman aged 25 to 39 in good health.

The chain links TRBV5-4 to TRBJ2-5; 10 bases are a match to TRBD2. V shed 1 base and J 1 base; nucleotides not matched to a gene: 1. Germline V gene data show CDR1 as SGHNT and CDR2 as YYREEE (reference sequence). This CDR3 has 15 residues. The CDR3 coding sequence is TGTGCCAGCAGCTTGACTAGCGGGGTCCAAGAGACCCAGTACTTC. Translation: CASSLTSGVQETQYF.

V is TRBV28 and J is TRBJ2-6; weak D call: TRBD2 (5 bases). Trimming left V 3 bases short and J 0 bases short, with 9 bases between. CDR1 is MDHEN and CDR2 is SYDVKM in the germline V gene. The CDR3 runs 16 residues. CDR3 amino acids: CASSLAGTSGANVLTF. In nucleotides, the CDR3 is TGTGCCAGCAGTTTGGCGGGTACCTCTGGGGCCAACGTCCTGACTTTC.

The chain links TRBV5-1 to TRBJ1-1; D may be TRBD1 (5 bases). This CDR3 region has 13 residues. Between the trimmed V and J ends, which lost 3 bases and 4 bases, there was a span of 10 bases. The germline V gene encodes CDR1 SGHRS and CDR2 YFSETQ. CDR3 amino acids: CASSWGDGTEAFF. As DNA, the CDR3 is TGCGCCAGCAGCTGGGGGGATGGCACTGAAGCTTTCTTT.

CDR3 in amino acids: CASSLDFGTYSNQPQHF. CDR3 in DNA: TGTGCCAGCAGCTTAGATTTCGGAACTTATAGCAATCAGCCCCAGCATTTT. The rearrangement uses TRBV7-2 and TRBJ1-5, with D unresolved. The V end was cut by 1 base, the J end by 0 bases, with 13 bases between. The length of the CDR3 is 17 residues. CDR1 and CDR2 (germline): SGHTA, FQGNSA.

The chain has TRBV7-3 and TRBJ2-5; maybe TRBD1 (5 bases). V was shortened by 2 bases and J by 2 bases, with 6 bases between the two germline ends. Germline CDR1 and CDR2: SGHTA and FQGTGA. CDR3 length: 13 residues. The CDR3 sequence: CASSLDRQETQYF. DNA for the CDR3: TGTGCCAGCAGCTTAGACAGACAAGAGACCCAGTACTTC.

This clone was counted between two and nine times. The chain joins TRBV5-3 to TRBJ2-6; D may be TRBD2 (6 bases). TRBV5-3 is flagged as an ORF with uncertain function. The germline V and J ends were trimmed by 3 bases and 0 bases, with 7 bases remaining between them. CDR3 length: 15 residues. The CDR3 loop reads CARSWGDSGANVLTF. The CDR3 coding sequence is TGTGCCAGAAGCTGGGGGGACTCTGGGGCCAACGTCCTGACTTTC.

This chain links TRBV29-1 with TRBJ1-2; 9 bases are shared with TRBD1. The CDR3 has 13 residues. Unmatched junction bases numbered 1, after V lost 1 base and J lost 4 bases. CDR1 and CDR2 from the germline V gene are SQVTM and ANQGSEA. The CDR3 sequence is CSVEVGQGYGYTF. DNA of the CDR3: TGCAGCGTTGAAGTGGGACAGGGCTATGGCTACACCTTC.

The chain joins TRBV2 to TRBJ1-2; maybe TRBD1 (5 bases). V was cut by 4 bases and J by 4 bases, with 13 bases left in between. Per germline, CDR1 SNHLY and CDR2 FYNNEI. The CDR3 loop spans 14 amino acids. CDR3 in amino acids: CASSVLGGGYGYTF. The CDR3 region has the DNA TGTGCCAGCAGTGTTCTTGGGGGGGGCTATGGCTACACCTTC.

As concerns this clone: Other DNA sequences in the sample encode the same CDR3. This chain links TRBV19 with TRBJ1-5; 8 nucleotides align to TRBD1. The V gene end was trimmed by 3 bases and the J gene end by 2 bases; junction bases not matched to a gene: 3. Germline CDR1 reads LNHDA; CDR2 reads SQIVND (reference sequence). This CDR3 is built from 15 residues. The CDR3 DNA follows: TGTGCCAGTAGTATCGGACAGGGTGGCAATCAGCCCCAGCATTTT. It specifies CASSIGQGGNQPQHF.

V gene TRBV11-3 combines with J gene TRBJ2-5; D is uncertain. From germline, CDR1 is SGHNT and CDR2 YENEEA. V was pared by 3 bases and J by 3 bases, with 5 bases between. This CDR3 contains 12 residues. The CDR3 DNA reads TGTGCCAGCAGCTTTGGGGAAGAGACCCAGTACTTC. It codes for CASSFGEETQYF.

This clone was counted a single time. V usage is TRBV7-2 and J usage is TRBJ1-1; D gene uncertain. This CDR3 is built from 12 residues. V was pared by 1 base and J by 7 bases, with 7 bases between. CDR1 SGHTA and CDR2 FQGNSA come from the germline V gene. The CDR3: CASSLESREAFF. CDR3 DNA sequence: TGTGCCAGCAGCTTAGAGTCGCGTGAAGCTTTCTTT.

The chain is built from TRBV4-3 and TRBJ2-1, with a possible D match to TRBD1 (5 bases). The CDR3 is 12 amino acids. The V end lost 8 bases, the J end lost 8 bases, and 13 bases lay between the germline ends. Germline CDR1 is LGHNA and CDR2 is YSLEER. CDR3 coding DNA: TGCGCCAGCGGATCCCAGGGCTATGAGCAGTTCTTC. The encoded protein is CASGSQGYEQFF.

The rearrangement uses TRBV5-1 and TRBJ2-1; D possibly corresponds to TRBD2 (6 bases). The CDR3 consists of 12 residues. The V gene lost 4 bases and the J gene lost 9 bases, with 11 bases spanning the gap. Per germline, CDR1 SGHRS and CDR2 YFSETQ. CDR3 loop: CASSLPSAEQFF. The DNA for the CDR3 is TGCGCCAGCAGCCTCCCTAGCGCTGAGCAGTTCTTC.

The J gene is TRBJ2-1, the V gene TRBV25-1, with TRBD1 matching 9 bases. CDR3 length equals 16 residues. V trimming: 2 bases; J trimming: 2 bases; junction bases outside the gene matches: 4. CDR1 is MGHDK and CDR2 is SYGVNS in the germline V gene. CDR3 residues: CASSEPGTGTYNEQFF. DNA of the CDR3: TGTGCCAGCAGTGAACCCGGGACAGGGACCTACAATGAGCAGTTCTTC.

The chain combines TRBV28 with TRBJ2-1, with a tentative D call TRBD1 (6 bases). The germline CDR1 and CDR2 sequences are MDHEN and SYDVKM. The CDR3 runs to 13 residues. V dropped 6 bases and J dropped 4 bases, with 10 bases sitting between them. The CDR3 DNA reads TGTGCCAGCAGCCCACAGGGTTACAATGAGCAGTTCTTC. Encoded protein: CASSPQGYNEQFF.

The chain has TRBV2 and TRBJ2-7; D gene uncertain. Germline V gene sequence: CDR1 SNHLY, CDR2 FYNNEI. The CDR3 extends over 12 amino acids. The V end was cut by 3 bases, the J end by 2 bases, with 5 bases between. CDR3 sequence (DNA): TGTGCCAGCAGTGACGAGGCCTACGAGCAGTACTTC. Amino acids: CASSDEAYEQYF.

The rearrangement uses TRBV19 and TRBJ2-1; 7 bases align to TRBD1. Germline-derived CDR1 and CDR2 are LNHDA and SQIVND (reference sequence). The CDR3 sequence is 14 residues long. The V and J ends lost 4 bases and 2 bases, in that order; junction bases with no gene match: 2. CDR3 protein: CASSNRGPYNEQFF. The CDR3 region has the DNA TGTGCCAGTAGTAACAGGGGACCCTACAATGAGCAGTTCTTC.

In DNA form, the CDR3 reads TGTGCCACCGGGGACATGAGCTCCTACAATGAGCAGTTCTTC. It codes for CATGDMSSYNEQFF. V is TRBV24-1 and J is TRBJ2-1; D perhaps matches TRBD1 (6 bases). The CDR3 covers 14 residues. CDR1 is KGHDR, CDR2 SFDVKD, per germline. Deletions cut 9 bases from V and 0 bases from J, with 11 bases between.